The rows below give T cell receptor beta chains drawn from one sample of a study of T cells expressing NK-cell markers. TCRdb re-called the 5' RACE reads; one entry per CDR3 protein, DNA not given. The table lists about 440,000 distinct CDR3 sequences, with 7.3% in the top ten. Sequencing used blood T cells: a sorted CD56 or NKG2C T cell subset, CD4+ or CD8+ T cells, or bulk PBMC T cells (not recorded which). All receptors come from a woman aged 18 to 75 in good health. Both conserved end residues are part of each CDR3.

>TRBJ2-2|TRBV7-9
CASSAGGELFF
>TRBJ2-3|TRBV2
CASISGRAADTQYF
>TRBJ2-3|TRBV29-1
CSVGVGAGDTQYF
>TRBJ2-3|TRBV6-5
CASSYSQRGSTDTQYF
>TRBJ2-3|TRBV5-1
CASSLVPPGTDTQYF
>TRBJ1-1|TRBV5-1
CASSRSGGGTEAFF
>TRBJ2-3|TRBV25-1
CASSEWPLEDTQYF
>TRBJ2-1|TRBV10-3
CAIRGGYNEQFF
>TRBJ2-3|TRBV20-1
CSAKRGGADTQYF
>TRBJ2-5|TRBV6-5
CASSYSGTGRQETQYF
>TRBJ1-5|TRBV12-3/TRBV12-4
CASSPSTQDSRNQPQHF
>TRBJ2-5|TRBV10-1
CASSPGQGMGETQYF
>TRBJ1-2|TRBV20-1
CSARDSGGQGNYGYTF
>TRBJ2-2|TRBV7-2
CASSLSGGAGTGELFF
>TRBJ1-1|TRBV6-2/TRBV6-3
CASSYPLMVDTEAFF
>TRBJ2-1|TRBV23-1
CASHVPTSGMVHEQFF
>TRBJ1-1|TRBV12-3/TRBV12-4
CASSLGGQKNTEAFF
>TRBJ2-5|TRBV21-1
CASSKSPRGETQYF
>TRBJ2-6|TRBV6-1
CASSEYYSGANVLTF
>TRBJ2-2|TRBV30
CAWSRGGAGAGELFF
>TRBJ1-1|TRBV4-3
CASSPGLPMNTEAFF
>TRBJ2-1|TRBV7-2
CASSSGLATYNEQFF
>TRBJ2-3|TRBV19
CASQAGGASTDTQYF
>TRBJ2-7|TRBV3-1
CASSRETGGYEQYF
>TRBJ1-6|TRBV12-3/TRBV12-4
CASSLGDRGNSPLHF
>TRBJ2-3|TRBV9
CASSVGAGDVDTQYF
>TRBJ1-5|TRBV12-3/TRBV12-4
CASSFQKQGNQPQHF
>TRBJ1-4|TRBV25-1
CASSPGTNREKLFF
>TRBJ1-2|TRBV4-3
CASSQDRSGVYGYTF
>TRBJ1-2|TRBV5-1
CASSLAGGGSADGYTF
>TRBJ2-7|TRBV30
CAWSVQGVEQYF
>TRBJ2-1|TRBV18
CASSPRQGKIDEQFF
>TRBJ2-5|TRBV7-2
CASRPPSFETQYF
>TRBJ2-7|TRBV20-1
CSARDSSVRLAYEQYF
>TRBJ2-3|TRBV7-9
CASSPTAPDTQYF
>TRBJ2-3|TRBV29-1
CSVDGLAARTDTQYF
>TRBJ1-4|TRBV5-6
CASSLWDTTNEKLFF
>TRBJ1-2|TRBV5-5
CASSLSYGTSYGYTF
>TRBJ2-1|TRBV28
CASSPPPGTGYNEQFF
>TRBJ2-7|TRBV10-3
CAISEGGSGINEQYF
>TRBJ2-3|TRBV18
CASSLFLETAGTDTQYF
>TRBJ1-2|TRBV4-3
CASSQELATAPSYGYTF
>TRBJ2-1|TRBV14
CASSHFSISYNEQFF
>TRBJ1-1|TRBV7-3
CASSFVREAIRDTEAFF
>TRBJ2-1|TRBV19
CASSRPRTGLGYNEQFF
>TRBJ1-6|TRBV11-3
CASSPEGRDNSPLHF
>TRBJ2-2|TRBV29-1
CSAGSGYGELFF
>TRBJ2-7|TRBV25-1
CASSERTGVSYEQYF
>TRBJ2-1|TRBV7-9
CATRRPLDNEQFF
>TRBJ2-3|TRBV20-1
CSPRPSGDTQYF
>TRBJ2-1|TRBV5-1
CASSLAGVGNEQFF
>TRBJ2-2|TRBV5-1
CASSSGITGELFF
>TRBJ2-2|TRBV12-3/TRBV12-4
CASTVQNTGELFF
>TRBJ2-1|TRBV20-1
CSAFPPFGTEFSSYNEQFF
>TRBJ2-2|TRBV6-1
CASNSIAGTPWELFF
>TRBJ2-6|TRBV6-5
CASSYSGWGANVLTF
>TRBJ1-5|TRBV29-1
CSYGDSNQPQHF